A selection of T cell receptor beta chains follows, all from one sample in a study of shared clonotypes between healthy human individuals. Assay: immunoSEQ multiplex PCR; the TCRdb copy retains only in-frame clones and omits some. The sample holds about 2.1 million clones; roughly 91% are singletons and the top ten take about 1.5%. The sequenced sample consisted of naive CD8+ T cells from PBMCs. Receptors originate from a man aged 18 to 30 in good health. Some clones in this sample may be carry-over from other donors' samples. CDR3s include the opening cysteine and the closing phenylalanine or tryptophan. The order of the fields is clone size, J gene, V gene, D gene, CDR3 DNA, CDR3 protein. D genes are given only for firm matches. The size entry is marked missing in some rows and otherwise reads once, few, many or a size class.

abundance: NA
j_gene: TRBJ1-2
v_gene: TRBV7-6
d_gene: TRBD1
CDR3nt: TGTGCCAGCAGCTTAGCGCCGCGGGACAGGGTAAACTATGGCTACACCTTC
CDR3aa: CASSLAPRDRVNYGYTF

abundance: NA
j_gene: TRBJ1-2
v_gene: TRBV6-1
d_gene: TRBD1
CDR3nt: TGTGCCAGCAGTGAAGGGACAGGGGCGGCCTATGGCTACACCTTC
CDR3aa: CASSEGTGAAYGYTF

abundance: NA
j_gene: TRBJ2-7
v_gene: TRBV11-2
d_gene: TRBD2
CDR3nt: TGTGCCAGCAGAAAGCGGGACCCGATCTACGAGCAGTACTTC
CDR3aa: CASRKRDPIYEQYF

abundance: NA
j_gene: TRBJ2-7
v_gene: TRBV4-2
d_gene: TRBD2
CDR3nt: TGTGCCAGCAGCACCCCCAGCGGGAGCTCCTACGAGCAGTACTTC
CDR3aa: CASSTPSGSSYEQYF

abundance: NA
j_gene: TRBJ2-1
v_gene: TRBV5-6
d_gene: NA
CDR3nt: TGTGCCAGCACGCTAGGAAATGAGCAGTTCTTC
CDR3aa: CASTLGNEQFF

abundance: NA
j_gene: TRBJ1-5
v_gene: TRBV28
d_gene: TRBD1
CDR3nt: TGTGCCAGCAGTTTTCCCATCCGGACAGGGGGGTATCAGCCCCAGCATTTT
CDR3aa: CASSFPIRTGGYQPQHF

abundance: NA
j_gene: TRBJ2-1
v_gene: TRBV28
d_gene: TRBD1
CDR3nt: TGTGCCAACTCCCCCCGGGACAGGGTATACAATGAGCAGTTCTTC
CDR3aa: CANSPRDRVYNEQFF

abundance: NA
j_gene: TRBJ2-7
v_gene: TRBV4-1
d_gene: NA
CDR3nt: TGCGCCAGCAGCCAAGGGCCGTCGGGTGGGTTTTCCGAGCAGTACTTC
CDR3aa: CASSQGPSGGFSEQYF

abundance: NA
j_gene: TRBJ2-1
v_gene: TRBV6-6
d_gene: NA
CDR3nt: TGTGCCAGCAGTTATTTTACGGGACCCTACAATGAGCAGTTCTTC
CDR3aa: CASSYFTGPYNEQFF

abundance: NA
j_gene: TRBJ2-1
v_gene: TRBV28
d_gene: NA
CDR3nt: TGTGCCAGCAGTTTGATTTCGTTCAATGAGCAGTTCTTC
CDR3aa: CASSLISFNEQFF

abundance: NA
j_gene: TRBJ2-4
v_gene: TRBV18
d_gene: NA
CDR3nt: TGTGCCAGCTCACCCCCAGCAGGGGCCAAAAACATTCAGTACTTC
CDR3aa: CASSPPAGAKNIQYF

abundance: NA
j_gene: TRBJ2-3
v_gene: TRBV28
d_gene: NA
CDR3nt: TGTGCCAGCAGTTTAGGCCGATACACAGATACGCAGTATTTT
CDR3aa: CASSLGRYTDTQYF

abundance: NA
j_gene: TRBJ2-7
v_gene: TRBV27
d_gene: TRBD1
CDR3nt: TGTGCCAGCAGCATAGGGACAGCATGGGGATACGAGCAGTACTTC
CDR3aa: CASSIGTAWGYEQYF

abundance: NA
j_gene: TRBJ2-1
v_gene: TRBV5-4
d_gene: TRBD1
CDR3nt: TGTGCCAGCAGCTTCGCCGGGACAGGGGTCTCCTACAATGAGCAGTTCTTC
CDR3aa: CASSFAGTGVSYNEQFF

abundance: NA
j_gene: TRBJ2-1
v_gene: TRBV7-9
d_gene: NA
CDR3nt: TGTGCCAGCAGCTTTGGGGGACCGATTGAGCAGTTCTTC
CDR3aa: CASSFGGPIEQFF

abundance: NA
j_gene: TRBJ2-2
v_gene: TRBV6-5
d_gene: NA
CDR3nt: TGTGCCAGCAGTTACGGGGGGCAATCCGGGGAGCTGTTTTTT
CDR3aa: CASSYGGQSGELFF

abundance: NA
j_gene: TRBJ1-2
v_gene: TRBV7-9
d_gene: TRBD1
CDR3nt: TGTGCCAGCAGCCCGGGACAGGGGGATGGCTACACCTTC
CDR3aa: CASSPGQGDGYTF

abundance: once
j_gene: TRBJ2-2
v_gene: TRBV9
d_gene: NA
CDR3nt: TGTGCCAGCAGCGTACAGGGTTCCGGGGAGCTGTTTTTT
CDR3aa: CASSVQGSGELFF

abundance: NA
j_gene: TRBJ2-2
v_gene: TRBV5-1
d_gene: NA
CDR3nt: TGCGCCAGCAGCCCTTCCCTTTTAGGGGACAACACCGGGGAGCTGTTTTTT
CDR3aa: CASSPSLLGDNTGELFF

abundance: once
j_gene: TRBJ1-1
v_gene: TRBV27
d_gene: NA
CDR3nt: TGTGCCAGCAGTGGGGCAGCTGGTACCCCTGAAGCTTTCTTT
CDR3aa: CASSGAAGTPEAFF

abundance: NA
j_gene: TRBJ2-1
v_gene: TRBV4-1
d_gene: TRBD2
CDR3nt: TGCGCCAGCAGCCAAGTGGACCTAGCGGACTCCTACAATGAGCAGTTCTTC
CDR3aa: CASSQVDLADSYNEQFF

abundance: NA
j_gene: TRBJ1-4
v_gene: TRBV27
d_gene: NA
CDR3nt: TGTGCCAGCAGTCGGGGGCGGTCTAATGAAAAACTGTTTTTT
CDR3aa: CASSRGRSNEKLFF

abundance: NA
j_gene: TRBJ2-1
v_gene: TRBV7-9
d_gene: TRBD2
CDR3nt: TGTGCCAGCAGCTTAGTCGGGAGGGCCAATGAGCAGTTCTTC
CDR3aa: CASSLVGRANEQFF